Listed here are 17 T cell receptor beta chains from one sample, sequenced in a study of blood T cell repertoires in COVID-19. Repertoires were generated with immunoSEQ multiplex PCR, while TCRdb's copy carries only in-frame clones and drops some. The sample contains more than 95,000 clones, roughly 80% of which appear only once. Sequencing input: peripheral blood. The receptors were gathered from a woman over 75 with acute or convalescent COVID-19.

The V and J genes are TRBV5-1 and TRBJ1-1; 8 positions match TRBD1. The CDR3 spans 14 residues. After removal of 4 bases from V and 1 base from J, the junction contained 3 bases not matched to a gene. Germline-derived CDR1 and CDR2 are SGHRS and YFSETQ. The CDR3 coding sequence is TGCGCCAGCAGCGGGGGACAGGAGAACACTGAAGCTTTCTTT. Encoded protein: CASSGGQENTEAFF.

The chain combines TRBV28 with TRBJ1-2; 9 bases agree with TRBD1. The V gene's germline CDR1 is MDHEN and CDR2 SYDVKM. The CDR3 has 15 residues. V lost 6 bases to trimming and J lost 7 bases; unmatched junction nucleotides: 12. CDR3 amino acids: CASSFCLGQGCGYTF. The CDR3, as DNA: TGTGCCAGCAGCTTCTGCCTTGGACAGGGGTGTGGCTACACCTTC.

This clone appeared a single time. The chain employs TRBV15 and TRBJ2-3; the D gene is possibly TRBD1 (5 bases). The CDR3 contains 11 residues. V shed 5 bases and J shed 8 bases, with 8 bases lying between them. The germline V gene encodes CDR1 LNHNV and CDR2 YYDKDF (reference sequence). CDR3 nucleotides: TGTGCCACCAGCGCAGGGATTACGCAGTATTTT. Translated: CATSAGITQYF.

The CDR3 DNA sequence: TGTGCCAGCAGCTTGGCCTCGGGAATTTATCAGCCCCAGCATTTT. It codes for CASSLASGIYQPQHF. This chain links TRBV5-5 with TRBJ1-5; D is undetermined. Trimming removed 0 bases at V and 5 bases at J, with 12 bases between. The length of the CDR3 is 15 residues. CDR1 is SGHKS, CDR2 YYEKEE, per germline (reference sequence).

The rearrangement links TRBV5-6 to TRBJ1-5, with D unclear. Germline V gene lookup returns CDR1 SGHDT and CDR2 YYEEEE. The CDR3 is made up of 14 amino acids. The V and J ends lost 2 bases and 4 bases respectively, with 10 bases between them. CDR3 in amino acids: CASSFGSRNQPQHF. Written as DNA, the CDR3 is TGTGCCAGCAGCTTCGGGTCCCGTAATCAGCCCCAGCATTTT.

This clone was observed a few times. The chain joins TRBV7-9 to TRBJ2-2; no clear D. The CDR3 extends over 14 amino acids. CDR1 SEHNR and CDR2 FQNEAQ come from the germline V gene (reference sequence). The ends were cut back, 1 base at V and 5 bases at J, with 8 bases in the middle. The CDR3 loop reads CASSLETETGELFF. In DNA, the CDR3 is TGTGCCAGCAGCTTAGAGACTGAGACCGGGGAGCTGTTTTTT.

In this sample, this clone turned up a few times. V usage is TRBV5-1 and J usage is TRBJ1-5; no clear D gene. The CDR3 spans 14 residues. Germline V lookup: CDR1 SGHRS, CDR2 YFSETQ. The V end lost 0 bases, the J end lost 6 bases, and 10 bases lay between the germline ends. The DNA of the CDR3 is TGCGCCAGCAGCTTGGCGGGTGGGAGTCAGCCCCAGCATTTT. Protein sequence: CASSLAGGSQPQHF. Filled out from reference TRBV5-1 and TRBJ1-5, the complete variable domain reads KAGVTQTPRYLIKTRGQQVTLSCSPISGHRSVSWYQQTPGQGLQFLFEYFSETQRNKGNFPGRFSGRQFSNSRSEMNVSTLELGDSALYLCASSLAGGSQPQHFGDGTRLSIL.

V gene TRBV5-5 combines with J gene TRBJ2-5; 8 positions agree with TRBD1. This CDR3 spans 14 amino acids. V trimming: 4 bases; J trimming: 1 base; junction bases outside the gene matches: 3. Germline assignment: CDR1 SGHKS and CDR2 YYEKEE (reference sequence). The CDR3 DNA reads TGTGCCAGCAGCGGACAGGGTTTCCAAGAGACCCAGTACTTC. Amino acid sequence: CASSGQGFQETQYF.

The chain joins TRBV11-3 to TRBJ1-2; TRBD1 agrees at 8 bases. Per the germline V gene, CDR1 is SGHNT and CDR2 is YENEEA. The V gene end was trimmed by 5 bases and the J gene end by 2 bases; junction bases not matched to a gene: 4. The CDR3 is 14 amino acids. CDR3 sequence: CASSTRTGNYGYTF. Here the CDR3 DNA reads TGTGCCAGCAGCACAAGGACAGGGAACTATGGCTACACCTTC.

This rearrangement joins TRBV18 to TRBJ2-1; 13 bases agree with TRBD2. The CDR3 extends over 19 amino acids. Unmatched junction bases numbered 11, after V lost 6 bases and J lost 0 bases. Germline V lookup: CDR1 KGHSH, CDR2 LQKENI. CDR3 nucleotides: TGTGCCAGCTCGCAACTTAGGACTAGCGGGAGCCGCTCCTACAATGAGCAGTTCTTC. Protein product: CASSQLRTSGSRSYNEQFF.

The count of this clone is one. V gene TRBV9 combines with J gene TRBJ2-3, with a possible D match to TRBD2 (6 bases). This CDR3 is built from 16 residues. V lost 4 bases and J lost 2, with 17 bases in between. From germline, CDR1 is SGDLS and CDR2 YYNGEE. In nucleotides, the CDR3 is TGTGCCAGCAGCTCCCGGACTACCATAAACACAGATACGCAGTATTTT. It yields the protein CASSSRTTINTDTQYF.

The CDR3 region is CASSPRTGGDGYTF. The CDR3 region has the DNA TGTGCCAGCAGCCCTAGGACAGGGGGCGATGGCTACACCTTC. This chain uses TRBV5-4 with TRBJ1-2; TRBD1 matches 11 bases. Germline CDR1 is SGHNT and CDR2 is YYREEE (reference sequence). The CDR3 loop spans 14 amino acids. J was trimmed by 6 bases and V by 4 bases; bases with no gene match: 5.

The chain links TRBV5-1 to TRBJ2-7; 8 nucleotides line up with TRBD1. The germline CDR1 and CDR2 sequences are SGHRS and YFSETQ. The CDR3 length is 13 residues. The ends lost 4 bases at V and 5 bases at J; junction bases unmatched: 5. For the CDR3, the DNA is TGCGCCAGCAGCCGCTGGACAGGGAACGAGCAGTACTTC. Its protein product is CASSRWTGNEQYF.

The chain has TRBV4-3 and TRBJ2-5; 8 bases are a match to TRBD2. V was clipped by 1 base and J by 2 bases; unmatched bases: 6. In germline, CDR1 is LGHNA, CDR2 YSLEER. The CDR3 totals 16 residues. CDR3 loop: CASSQGLAGGQETQYF. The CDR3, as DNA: TGCGCCAGCAGCCAAGGGCTAGCGGGTGGGCAAGAGACCCAGTACTTC.

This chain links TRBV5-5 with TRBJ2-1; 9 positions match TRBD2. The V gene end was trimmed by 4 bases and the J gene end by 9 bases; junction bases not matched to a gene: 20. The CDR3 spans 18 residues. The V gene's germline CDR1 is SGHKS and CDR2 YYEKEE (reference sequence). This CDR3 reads CASSGTLLAGVVEGEQFF. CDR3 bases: TGTGCCAGCAGCGGGACCCTTTTAGCGGGAGTAGTTGAGGGTGAGCAGTTCTTC.

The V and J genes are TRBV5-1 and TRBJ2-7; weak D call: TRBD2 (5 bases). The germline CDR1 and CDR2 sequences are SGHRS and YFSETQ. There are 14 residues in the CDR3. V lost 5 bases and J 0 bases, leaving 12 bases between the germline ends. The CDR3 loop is CASSLSGSSYEQYF. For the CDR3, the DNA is TGCGCCAGCAGTTTATCGGGGAGCTCCTACGAGCAGTACTTC.

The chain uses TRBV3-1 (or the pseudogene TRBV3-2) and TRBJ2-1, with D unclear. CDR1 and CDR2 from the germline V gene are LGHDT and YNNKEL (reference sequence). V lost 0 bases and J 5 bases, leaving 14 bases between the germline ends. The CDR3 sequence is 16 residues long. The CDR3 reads CASSQDPSRRNNEQFF. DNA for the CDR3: TGTGCCAGCAGCCAAGATCCCAGCCGGAGAAACAATGAGCAGTTCTTC.